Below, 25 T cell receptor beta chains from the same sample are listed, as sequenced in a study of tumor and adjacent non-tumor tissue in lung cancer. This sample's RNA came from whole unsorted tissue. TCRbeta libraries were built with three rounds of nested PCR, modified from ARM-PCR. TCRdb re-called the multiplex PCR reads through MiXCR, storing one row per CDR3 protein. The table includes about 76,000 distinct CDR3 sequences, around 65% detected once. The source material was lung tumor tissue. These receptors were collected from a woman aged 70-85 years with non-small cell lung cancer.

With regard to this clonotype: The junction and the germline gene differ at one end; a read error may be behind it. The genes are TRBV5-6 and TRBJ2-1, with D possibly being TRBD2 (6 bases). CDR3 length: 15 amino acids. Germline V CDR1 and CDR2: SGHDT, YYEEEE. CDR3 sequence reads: CTSSYRDGGVNEQFF. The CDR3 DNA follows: TGTACCAGTAGCTACCGGGACGGCGGGGTTAATGAGCAGTTCTTC.

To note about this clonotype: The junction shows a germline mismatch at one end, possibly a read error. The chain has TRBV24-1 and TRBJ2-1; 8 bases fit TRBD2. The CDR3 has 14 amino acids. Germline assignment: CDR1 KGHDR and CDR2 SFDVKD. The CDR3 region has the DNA TGTGTCACCAGTACTAGCGGTAGATACAATGAACAGTTCTTC. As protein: CVTSTSGRYNEQFF.

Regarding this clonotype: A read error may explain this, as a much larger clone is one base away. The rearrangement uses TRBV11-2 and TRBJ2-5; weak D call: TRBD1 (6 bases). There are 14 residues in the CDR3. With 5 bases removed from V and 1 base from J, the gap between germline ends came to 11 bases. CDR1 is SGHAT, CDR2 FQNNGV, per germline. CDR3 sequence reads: CASSRDTIQETQYF. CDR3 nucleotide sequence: TGTGCCAGCAGCAGGGACACAATCCAAGAGACCCAGTACTTC.

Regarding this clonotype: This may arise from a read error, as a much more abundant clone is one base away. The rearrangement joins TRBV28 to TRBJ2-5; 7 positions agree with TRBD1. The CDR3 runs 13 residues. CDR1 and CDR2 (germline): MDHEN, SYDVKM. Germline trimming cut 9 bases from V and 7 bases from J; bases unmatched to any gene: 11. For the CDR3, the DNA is TGTGCCAGTTCCCTGGACAGGTGGGGGACCCAGTACTTC. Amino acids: CASSLDRWGTQYF.

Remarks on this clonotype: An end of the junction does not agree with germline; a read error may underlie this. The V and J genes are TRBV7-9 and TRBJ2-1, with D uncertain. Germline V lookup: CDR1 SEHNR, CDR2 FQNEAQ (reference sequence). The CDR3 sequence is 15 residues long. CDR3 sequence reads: CACRPWSGGRGEQFF. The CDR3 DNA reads TGTGCCTGCAGGCCGTGGTCGGGCGGTAGAGGTGAGCAGTTCTTC. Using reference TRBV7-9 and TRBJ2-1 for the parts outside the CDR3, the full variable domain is DTGVSQNPRHKITKRGQNVTFRCDPISEHNRLYWYRQTLGQGPEFLTYFQNEAQLEKSRLLSDRFSAERPKGSFSTLEIQRTEQGDSAMYLCACRPWSGGRGEQFFGPGTRLTVL.

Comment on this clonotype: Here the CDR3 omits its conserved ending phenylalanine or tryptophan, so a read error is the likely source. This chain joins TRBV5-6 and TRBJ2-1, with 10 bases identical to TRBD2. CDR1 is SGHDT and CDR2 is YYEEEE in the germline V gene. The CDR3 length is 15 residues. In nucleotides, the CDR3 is TGTGCCAGCAGCCCCGGACTAGCGGCCTACAATGAACAGTTCTTA. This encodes CASSPGLAAYNEQFL.

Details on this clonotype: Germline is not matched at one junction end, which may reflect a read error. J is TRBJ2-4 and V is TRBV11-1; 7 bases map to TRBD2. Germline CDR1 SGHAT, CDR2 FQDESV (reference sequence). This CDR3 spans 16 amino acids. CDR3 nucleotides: TGTGGCAGCAGTCCAAGCGACAGACTAGCCAAAAACACTCAGTACTTC. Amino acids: CGSSPSDRLAKNTQYF.

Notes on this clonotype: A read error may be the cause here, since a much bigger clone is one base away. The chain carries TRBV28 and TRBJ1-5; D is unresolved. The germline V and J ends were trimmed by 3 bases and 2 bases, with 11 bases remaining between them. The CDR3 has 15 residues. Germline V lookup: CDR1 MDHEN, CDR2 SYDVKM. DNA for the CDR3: TGTGCCAGCAGTTTGAGTGCAGCCGGCAATCAGCCCCAGCATTTT. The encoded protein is CASSLSAAGNQPQHF.

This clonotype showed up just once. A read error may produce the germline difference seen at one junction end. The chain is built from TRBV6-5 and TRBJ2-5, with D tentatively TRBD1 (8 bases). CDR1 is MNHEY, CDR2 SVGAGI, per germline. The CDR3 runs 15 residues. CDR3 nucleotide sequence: TGTGCTAACAGTTACCCAGGGGGCGCGGGGGAGACCCATTACTTC. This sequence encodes CANSYPGGAGETHYF.

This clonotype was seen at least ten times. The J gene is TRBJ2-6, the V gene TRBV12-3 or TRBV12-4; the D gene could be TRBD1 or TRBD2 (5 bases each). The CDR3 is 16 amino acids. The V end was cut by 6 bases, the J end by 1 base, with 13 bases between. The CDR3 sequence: CASRNRDLSGANVLTF. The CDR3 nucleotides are TGTGCCAGCAGAAATAGGGACCTATCTGGGGCCAACGTCCTGACTTTC.

CDR3 DNA: TGTGCCTACAGCTTGTTTCCAAAAGGGTACGATGAGCAGTTCTTC. This codes for CAYSLFPKGYDEQFF. The rearrangement links TRBV5-5 to TRBJ2-1; D is unresolved. From germline, CDR1 is SGHKS and CDR2 YYEKEE (reference sequence). This CDR3 is built from 15 residues. Between the trimmed V and J ends, which lost 10 bases and 8 bases, there was a span of 25 bases. Full variable domain (remainder filled in from reference TRBV5-5 and TRBJ2-1): DAGVTQSPTHLIKTRGQQVTLRCSPISGHKSVSWYQQVLGQGPQFIFQYYEKEERGRGNFPDRFSARQFPNYSSELNVNALLLGDSALYLCAYSLFPKGYDEQFFGPGTRLTVL.

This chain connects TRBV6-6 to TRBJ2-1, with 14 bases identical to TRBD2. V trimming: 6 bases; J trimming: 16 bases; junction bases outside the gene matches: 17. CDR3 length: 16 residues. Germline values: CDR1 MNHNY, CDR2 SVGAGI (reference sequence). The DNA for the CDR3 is TGTGCCAGCAGCCCTCGCGGGACTAGCGGGAGCTGGGACCAATTCTTC. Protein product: CASSPRGTSGSWDQFF.

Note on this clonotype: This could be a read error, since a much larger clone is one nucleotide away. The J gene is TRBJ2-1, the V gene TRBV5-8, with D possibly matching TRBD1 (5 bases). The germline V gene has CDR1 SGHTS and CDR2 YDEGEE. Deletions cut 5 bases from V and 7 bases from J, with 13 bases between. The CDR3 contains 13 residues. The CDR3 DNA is TGTGCCAGCAGTCGGTCAGGGTATAATGAGCAGTTCTTC. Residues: CASSRSGYNEQFF.

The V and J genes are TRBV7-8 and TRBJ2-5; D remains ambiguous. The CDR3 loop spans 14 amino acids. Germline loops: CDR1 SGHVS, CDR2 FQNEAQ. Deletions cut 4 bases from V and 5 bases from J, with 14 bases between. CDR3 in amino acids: CASSSTRLKETQYF. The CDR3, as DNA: TGTGCCAGCAGCTCTACCAGACTCAAGGAGACCCAGTACTTC.

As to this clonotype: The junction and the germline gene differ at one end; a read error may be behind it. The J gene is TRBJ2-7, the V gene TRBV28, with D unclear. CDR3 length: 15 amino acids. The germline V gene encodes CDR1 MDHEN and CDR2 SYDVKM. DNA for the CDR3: TGTGTCAGCATGTCCCTGTGGAGTGGCTCCTACGAGCAGTACTTC. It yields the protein CVSMSLWSGSYEQYF.

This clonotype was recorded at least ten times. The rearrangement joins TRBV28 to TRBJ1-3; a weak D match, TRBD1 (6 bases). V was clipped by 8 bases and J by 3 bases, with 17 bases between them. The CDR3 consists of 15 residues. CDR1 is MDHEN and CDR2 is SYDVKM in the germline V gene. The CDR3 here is CASQTGASHGNTIYF. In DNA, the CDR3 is TGTGCCAGCCAGACGGGGGCCAGTCATGGAAACACCATATATTTT.

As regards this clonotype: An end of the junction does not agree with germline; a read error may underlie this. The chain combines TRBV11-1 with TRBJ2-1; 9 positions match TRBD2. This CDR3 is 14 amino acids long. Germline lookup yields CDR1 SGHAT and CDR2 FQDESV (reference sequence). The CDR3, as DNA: TGTGCCAGCAGCCTGCGGGAGGGCCCCTATGAGGAGTTCTTC. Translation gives CASSLREGPYEEFF.

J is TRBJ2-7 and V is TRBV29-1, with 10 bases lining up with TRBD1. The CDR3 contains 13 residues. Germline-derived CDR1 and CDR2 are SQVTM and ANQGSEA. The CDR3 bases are TGCAGTGCCACTGACAGGGGGCGGTACGAGCAGTACTTC. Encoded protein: CSATDRGRYEQYF.

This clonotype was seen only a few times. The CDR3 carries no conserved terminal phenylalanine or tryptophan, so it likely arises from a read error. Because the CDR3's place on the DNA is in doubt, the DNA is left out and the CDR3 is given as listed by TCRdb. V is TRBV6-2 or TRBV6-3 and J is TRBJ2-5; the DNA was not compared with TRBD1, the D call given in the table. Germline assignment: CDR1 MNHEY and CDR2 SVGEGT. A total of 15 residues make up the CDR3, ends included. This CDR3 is CASSSSTGGAGTQYL.

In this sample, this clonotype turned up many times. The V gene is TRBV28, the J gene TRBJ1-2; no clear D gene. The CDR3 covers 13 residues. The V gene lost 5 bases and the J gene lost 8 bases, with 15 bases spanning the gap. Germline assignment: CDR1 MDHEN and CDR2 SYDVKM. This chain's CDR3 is CASSNYGVGGYTF. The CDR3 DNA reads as TGTGCCAGCAGTAACTACGGGGTTGGCGGCTACACCTTC.

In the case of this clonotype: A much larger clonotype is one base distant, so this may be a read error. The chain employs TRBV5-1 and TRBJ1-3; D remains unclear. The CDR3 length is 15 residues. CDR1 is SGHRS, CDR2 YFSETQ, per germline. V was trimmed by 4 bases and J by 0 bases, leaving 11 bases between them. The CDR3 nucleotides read TGCGCCAGCAGCAGCACAGTGGACTCTGGAAACACCATATATTTT. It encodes CASSSTVDSGNTIYF.

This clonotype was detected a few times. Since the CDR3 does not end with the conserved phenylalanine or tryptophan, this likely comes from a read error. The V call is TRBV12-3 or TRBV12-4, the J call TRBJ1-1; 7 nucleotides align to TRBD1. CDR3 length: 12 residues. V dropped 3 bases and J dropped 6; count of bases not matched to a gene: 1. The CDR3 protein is CASSFTGAEAFL. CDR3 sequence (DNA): TGTGCCAGCAGTTTCACAGGGGCTGAAGCTTTCCTT.

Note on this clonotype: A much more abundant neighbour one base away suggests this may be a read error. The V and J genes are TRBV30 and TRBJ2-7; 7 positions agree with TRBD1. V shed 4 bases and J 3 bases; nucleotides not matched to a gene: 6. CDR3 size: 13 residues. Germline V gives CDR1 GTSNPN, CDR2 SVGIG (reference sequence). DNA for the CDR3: TGTGCCTGGACGTTCGGGACAGACTACGAGCAGTACTTC. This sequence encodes CAWTFGTDYEQYF.

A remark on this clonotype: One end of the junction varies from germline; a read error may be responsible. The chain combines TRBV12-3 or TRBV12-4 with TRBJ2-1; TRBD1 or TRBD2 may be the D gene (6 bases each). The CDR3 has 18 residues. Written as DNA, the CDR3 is TGTGCTAGCAGTTCCCCGTTGGGGGGCCCCTCTCCGGGTAATGAGCAGTTCTTC. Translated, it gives CASSSPLGGPSPGNEQFF.

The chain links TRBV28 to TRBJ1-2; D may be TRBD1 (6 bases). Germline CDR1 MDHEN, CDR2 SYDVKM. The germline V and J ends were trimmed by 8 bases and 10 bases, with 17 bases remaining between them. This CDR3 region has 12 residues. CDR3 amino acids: CASGWGLIDYTF. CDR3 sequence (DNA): TGTGCCAGCGGCTGGGGGCTCATAGACTACACCTTC.